This T cell receptor beta chain was documented in a study of STAT3 mutations in large granular lymphocyte leukemia. With respect to this clone: What it recognizes is unknown.

Method: immunoSEQ multiplex PCR; TCRdb's copy keeps in-frame clones and lacks some. The table includes 35,000 or so clones, about 88% detected once. Study-level findings and limits: Persisting codominant clonotypes may have hidden a small pathogenic clone. Every T-cell large granular lymphocyte leukemia patient had at least one immunodominant TCR beta clonotype. All newly emerging clones after therapy were STAT3 wild type.

CDR1 MGHDK and CDR2 SYGVNS come from the germline V gene. V was trimmed by 3 bases and J by 4 bases, leaving 6 bases between them. This CDR3 is built from 12 residues. This chain uses TRBV25-1 with TRBJ1-2; D is ambiguous. The sample taken for sequencing was PBMCs. The sequence was obtained from a human donor with T large granular lymphocyte leukemia. Some clones in this sample may be carry-over from other donors' samples. In DNA, the CDR3 is TGTGCCAGCAGTGATGCTATCTATGGCTACACCTTC. Translated: CASSDAIYGYTF.